This T cell receptor (beta chain) was documented in a study of shared clonotypes between healthy human individuals. General study points: Sorted-subset sequencing, rarefaction showed, was incomplete despite large depth.

Note on this clone: Antigen unknown. The sample carries other DNA sequences with the same CDR3.

Clones were read by immunoSEQ multiplex PCR, and TCRdb kept only the in-frame ones, dropping some. The sample lists approximately 810,000 clones; around 92% were seen once. The CDR3 has 16 residues. The V end was cut by 5 bases, the J end by 2 bases, with 18 bases between. Germline V gene sequence: CDR1 SEHNR, CDR2 FQNEAQ (reference sequence). Selected positively for CCR7 and CD45RO-negative, naive CD8 cells excluded terminally differentiated effector memory CD45RA+ cells. The chain carries TRBV7-9 and TRBJ1-1, with D possibly matching TRBD1 (6 bases). The sample consisted of naive CD8+ T cells sorted from blood. The clonotype comes from a man aged 25 to 40 in good health. CDR3 residues: CASSRPQGLLNTEAFF. CDR3 nucleotides: TGTGCCAGCAGCCGTCCACAGGGTTTATTAAACACTGAAGCTTTCTTT.